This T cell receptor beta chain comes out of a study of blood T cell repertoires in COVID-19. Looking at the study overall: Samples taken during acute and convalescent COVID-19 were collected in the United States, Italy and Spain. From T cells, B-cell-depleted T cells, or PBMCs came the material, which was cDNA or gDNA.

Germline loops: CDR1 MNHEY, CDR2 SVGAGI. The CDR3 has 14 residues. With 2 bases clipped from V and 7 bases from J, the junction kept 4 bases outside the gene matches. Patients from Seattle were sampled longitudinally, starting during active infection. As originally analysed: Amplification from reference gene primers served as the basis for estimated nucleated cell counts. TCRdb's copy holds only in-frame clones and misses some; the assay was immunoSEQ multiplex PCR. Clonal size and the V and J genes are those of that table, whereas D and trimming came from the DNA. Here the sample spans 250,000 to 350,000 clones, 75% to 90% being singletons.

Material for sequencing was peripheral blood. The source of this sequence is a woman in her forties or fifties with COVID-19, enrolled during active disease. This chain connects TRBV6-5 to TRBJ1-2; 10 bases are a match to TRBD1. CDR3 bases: TGTGCCAGCAGTTACGGGACAGGGGCGGGTGGCTACACCTTC. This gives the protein CASSYGTGAGGYTF.